One sample yielded the 29 T cell receptor beta chains listed below, sequenced in a study of shared clonotypes between healthy human individuals. Using immunoSEQ multiplex PCR, the repertoire was profiled, and TCRdb retains in-frame clones only, with some absent. The table lists 2 million to 2.5 million clones, around 93% of them singletons, with 1.5% to 2% in the top ten. CD45RO-negative CD8 cells positively selected for CCR7 made up the naive population, which excluded terminally differentiated effector memory CD45RA+ cells. Sequencing was done on a sample of naive CD8+ T cells from PBMCs. The receptor set was obtained from a man between 18 and 35 years old in good health. Some clones in this sample may be carry-over from other donors' samples.

The CDR3 here is CASSQEGPWVVSGNTIYF. The CDR3 nucleotides read TGCGCCAGCAGCCAAGAAGGGCCCTGGGTAGTCTCTGGAAACACCATATATTTT. This chain uses TRBV4-1 with TRBJ1-3; D gene unclear. The CDR3 is made up of 18 amino acids. Germline V gene lookup returns CDR1 MGHRA and CDR2 YSYEKL. The germline V and J ends were trimmed by 0 bases and 0 bases, with 15 bases remaining between them.

Only a few counts were recorded for this clone. The V gene is TRBV7-9, the J gene TRBJ1-4; D is perhaps TRBD1 (5 bases). Germline V lookup: CDR1 SEHNR, CDR2 FQNEAQ (reference sequence). The CDR3 runs to 14 residues. The V gene lost 6 bases and the J gene lost 8 bases, with 16 bases spanning the gap. The CDR3 protein is CASRPDGGREKLFF. In nucleotides, the CDR3 is TGTGCCAGCAGGCCGGACGGGGGAAGAGAAAAACTGTTTTTT.

The CDR3 DNA reads TGCGCCAGCAGTGACATTCTAGCGGGAGATGTGGATGAGCAGTTCTTC. Translation: CASSDILAGDVDEQFF. The chain recombines TRBV10-2 with TRBJ2-1; 10 bases fit TRBD2. The J segment lost 8 bases and the V segment lost 3 bases, leaving 10 bases of the junction unmatched. Per germline, CDR1 WSHSY and CDR2 SAAADI. This CDR3 comprises 16 residues.

J is TRBJ1-5 and V is TRBV6-5; 7 nucleotides line up with TRBD1. After removal of 2 bases from V and 4 bases from J, the junction contained 2 bases not matched to a gene. Germline V gene sequence: CDR1 MNHEY, CDR2 SVGAGI. The length of the CDR3 is 14 residues. The CDR3 DNA reads as TGTGCCAGCAGTTACAAACAGGGGAATCAGCCCCAGCATTTT. Translating it yields CASSYKQGNQPQHF.

CDR3 coding DNA: TGTGCCAGCAGTTTCACGAGGGGATCTCAGCCCCAGCATTTT. It is translated as CASSFTRGSQPQHF. The V call is TRBV28, the J call TRBJ1-5, with a possible D match to TRBD1 (5 bases). This CDR3 comprises 14 residues. The germline gives CDR1 MDHEN, CDR2 SYDVKM. Trimming took off 3 bases at V and 6 bases at J, with 12 bases between the two ends. Full variable domain (missing parts from reference TRBV28 and TRBJ1-5): DVKVTQSSRYLVKRTGEKVFLECVQDMDHENMFWYRQDPGLGLRLIYFSYDVKMKEKGDIPEGYSVSREKKERFSLILESASTNQTSMYLCASSFTRGSQPQHFGDGTRLSIL.

The gene calls are TRBV19 and TRBJ1-2; no definite D call. The CDR3 totals 13 residues. The V gene lost 2 bases and the J gene lost 8 bases, with 12 bases spanning the gap. CDR1 is LNHDA and CDR2 is SQIVND in the germline V gene (reference sequence). CDR3: CASSISAPGGYTF. The CDR3 nucleotides read TGTGCCAGTAGTATATCGGCCCCCGGAGGCTACACCTTC.

This chain connects TRBV7-9 to TRBJ2-7; 7 positions agree with TRBD2. After removal of 5 bases from V and 3 bases from J, the junction contained 10 bases not matched to a gene. Germline V gene sequence: CDR1 SEHNR, CDR2 FQNEAQ (reference sequence). The CDR3 loop spans 15 amino acids. CDR3 protein: CASSKGISGLYEQYF. The CDR3 DNA reads TGTGCCAGCAGCAAAGGCATTAGCGGGCTCTACGAGCAGTACTTC.

The chain couples TRBV10-3 to TRBJ1-5; TRBD1 aligns across 8 bases. CDR1 and CDR2 from the germline V gene are ENHRY and SYGVKD. The CDR3 runs to 14 residues. J gave up 4 bases and V 4 bases, and 3 bases lay outside the gene matches. CDR3 nucleotide sequence: TGTGCCATCAGTGGGACAGGGACGAATCAGCCCCAGCATTTT. Translation: CAISGTGTNQPQHF.

This chain uses TRBV9 with TRBJ2-5, with 11 nucleotides matching TRBD2. CDR1 SGDLS and CDR2 YYNGEE come from the germline V gene. Losses at the gene ends were 0 bases for V and 5 bases for J; bases not matched to a gene: 6. The CDR3 has 16 amino acids. The CDR3 sequence is CASSVGLAGLGETQYF. For the CDR3, the DNA is TGTGCCAGCAGCGTAGGACTAGCGGGGCTAGGGGAGACCCAGTACTTC.

V and J are TRBV6-5 and TRBJ2-5; D assignment may be TRBD1 or TRBD2 (5 bases each). The germline gives CDR1 MNHEY, CDR2 SVGAGI. The V and J ends lost 0 bases and 5 bases respectively, with 10 bases between them. The CDR3 has 14 residues. The CDR3 protein is CASSYSSGRETQYF. CDR3 coding DNA: TGTGCCAGCAGTTACTCTTCGGGGCGGGAGACCCAGTACTTC.

The V call is TRBV7-8, the J call TRBJ2-7; the D gene is possibly TRBD2 (6 bases). The CDR3 has 15 residues. Per germline, CDR1 SGHVS and CDR2 FQNEAQ. Trimming cost V 3 bases and J 5 bases, with 17 bases left between them. Written as DNA, the CDR3 is TGTGCCAGCAGCTTCGGGAGCCTCCTCGGCGACGAGCAGTACTTC. Translation: CASSFGSLLGDEQYF.

On this clone itself: The sample contains more than one DNA sequence encoding this CDR3. The chain recombines TRBV29-1 with TRBJ2-1; 7 bases match TRBD1. The CDR3 length is 14 residues. The germline V gene has CDR1 SQVTM and CDR2 ANQGSEA. After removal of 1 base from V and 0 bases from J, the junction contained 0 bases not matched to a gene. CDR3 in DNA: TGCAGCGTTGAAGGACAGGGCTCCTACAATGAGCAGTTCTTC. Encoded protein: CSVEGQGSYNEQFF.

The chain joins TRBV5-1 to TRBJ2-7; the D is unclear. V lost 1 base, J lost 5 bases, and 10 bases lay in between. The CDR3 sequence is 13 residues long. The germline gives CDR1 SGHRS, CDR2 YFSETQ. The CDR3 region is CASSLRRPHEQYF. The CDR3 DNA is TGCGCCAGCAGCTTGCGGCGTCCCCACGAGCAGTACTTC. Together with reference TRBV5-1 and TRBJ2-7, the CDR3 gives the full variable domain: KAGVTQTPRYLIKTRGQQVTLSCSPISGHRSVSWYQQTPGQGLQFLFEYFSETQRNKGNFPGRFSGRQFSNSRSEMNVSTLELGDSALYLCASSLRRPHEQYFGPGTRLTVT.

The gene calls are TRBV4-3 and TRBJ2-7; D gene ambiguous. Germline V gene data show CDR1 as LGHNA and CDR2 as YSLEER. Deletions cut 0 bases from V and 5 bases from J, with 11 bases between. This CDR3 contains 14 residues. The CDR3 DNA sequence: TGCGCCAGCAGCCAAGAATGGCAGTACCACGAGCAGTACTTC. Its translation: CASSQEWQYHEQYF.

V and J are TRBV7-9 and TRBJ2-2; TRBD2 matches at 12 bases. The CDR3 runs to 17 residues. V trimming: 1 base; J trimming: 7 bases; junction bases outside the gene matches: 7. The V gene's germline CDR1 is SEHNR and CDR2 FQNEAQ (reference sequence). Written as DNA, the CDR3 is TGTGCCAGCAGCTTAGGACGACTAGCGGGAGCGGGCGGGGAGCTGTTTTTT. As protein: CASSLGRLAGAGGELFF.

V is TRBV29-1 and J is TRBJ2-1; 13 nucleotides agree with TRBD2. The V gene's germline CDR1 is SQVTM and CDR2 ANQGSEA. With V trimmed by 6 bases and J by 4 bases, 6 bases remained unmatched. The CDR3 is 15 amino acids. For the CDR3, the DNA is TGCAGCGTCAAAAGGACTAGCGGGAGTTACAATGAGCAGTTCTTC. Translation: CSVKRTSGSYNEQFF.

The genes are TRBV18 and TRBJ1-4, with D unclear. V lost 4 bases and J lost 2, with 14 bases in between. This CDR3 contains 16 residues. Germline CDR1 KGHSH, CDR2 LQKENI. The DNA of the CDR3 is TGTGCCAGCTCACACGAGAAGGGAGGCACTAATGAAAAACTGTTTTTT. Translation gives CASSHEKGGTNEKLFF. Full variable domain (remainder filled in from reference TRBV18 and TRBJ1-4): NAGVMQNPRHLVRRRGQEARLRCSPMKGHSHVYWYRQLPEEGLKFMVYLQKENIIDESGMPKERFSAEFPKEGPSILRIQQVVRGDSAAYFCASSHEKGGTNEKLFFGSGTQLSVL.

The chain has TRBV6-1 and TRBJ1-1, with a tentative D call TRBD1 (5 bases). This CDR3 has 15 amino acids. V lost 2 bases and J 4 bases, leaving 14 bases between the germline ends. Germline lookup yields CDR1 MNHNS and CDR2 SASEGT. The CDR3 protein is CASSETPPGATEAFF. In DNA form, the CDR3 reads TGTGCCAGCAGTGAAACTCCCCCTGGGGCCACTGAAGCTTTCTTT.

A note on this clone: Other DNA sequences in the same sample also yield this CDR3. The chain uses TRBV27 and TRBJ2-7; D remains ambiguous. The V and J ends lost 3 bases and 2 bases respectively, with 8 bases between them. The CDR3 loop spans 13 amino acids. Germline values: CDR1 MNHEY, CDR2 SMNVEV (reference sequence). CDR3 nucleotide sequence: TGTGCCAGCAGTTTGGGGTCCACCTACGAGCAGTACTTC. It codes for CASSLGSTYEQYF.

The chain employs TRBV28 and TRBJ2-2; 14 nucleotides line up with TRBD2. The junction had 5 bases not matched to a gene; V was cut back by 5 bases and J by 3 bases. Germline V gene data show CDR1 as MDHEN and CDR2 as SYDVKM. The CDR3 length is 17 residues. CDR3 residues: CASSPGLAGVDTGELFF. DNA for the CDR3: TGTGCCAGCAGTCCGGGACTAGCGGGAGTGGACACCGGGGAGCTGTTTTTT.

This clone has just one count. Other DNA sequences from this sample encode an identical CDR3 as well. The genes are TRBV6-5 and TRBJ1-1; D remains unclear. V gave up 2 bases and J gave up 1 base, with 8 bases separating them. This CDR3 is 14 amino acids long. Per the germline V gene, CDR1 is MNHEY and CDR2 is SVGAGI. The CDR3 loop is CASSYLSGNTEAFF. Here the CDR3 DNA reads TGTGCCAGCAGTTACCTGTCGGGGAACACTGAAGCTTTCTTT.

V gene TRBV18 combines with J gene TRBJ2-7; TRBD1 agrees at 7 bases. This CDR3 comprises 13 residues. J was trimmed by 7 bases and V by 4 bases; bases with no gene match: 7. CDR1 is KGHSH and CDR2 is LQKENI in the germline V gene. The CDR3 loop is CASSRGTADEQYF. The CDR3 DNA reads TGTGCCAGCTCACGGGGGACAGCCGATGAGCAGTACTTC.

V is TRBV6-1 and J is TRBJ1-3; 9 bases are a match to TRBD1. CDR3 size: 14 residues. The ends lost 9 bases at V and 4 bases at J; junction bases unmatched: 7. Germline V lookup: CDR1 MNHNS, CDR2 SASEGT. CDR3 sequence: CASDWTGAGNTIYF. The CDR3 DNA sequence: TGTGCCAGTGATTGGACAGGGGCCGGAAACACCATATATTTT.

This chain connects TRBV29-1 to TRBJ2-3; the match to TRBD2 covers 14 bases. The CDR3 spans 15 residues. With V trimmed by 7 bases and J by 4 bases, 7 bases remained unmatched. Germline V gives CDR1 SQVTM, CDR2 ANQGSEA. The CDR3 region is CSATATSGRADTQYF. DNA for the CDR3: TGCAGCGCCACGGCGACTAGCGGGAGGGCAGATACGCAGTATTTT.

This chain links TRBV30 with TRBJ1-5; 8 nucleotides align to TRBD1. Looked up from germline, CDR1 is GTSNPN and CDR2 is SVGIG (reference sequence). The CDR3 length is 13 residues. The V segment lost 1 base and the J segment 10 bases; nucleotides outside the gene matches: 6. Written as DNA, the CDR3 is TGTGCCTGGAGTGGACAGGGGAATTCTCCCCAGCATTTT. This sequence encodes CAWSGQGNSPQHF.

This clone was detected once. The gene calls are TRBV11-2 and TRBJ1-4; D not certain. V lost 1 base and J 8 bases, leaving 17 bases between the germline ends. This CDR3 has 16 residues. The germline V gene encodes CDR1 SGHAT and CDR2 FQNNGV. The CDR3 here is CASSLGERPKGEKLFF. The CDR3 nucleotides read TGTGCCAGCAGCTTAGGGGAACGACCTAAAGGGGAAAAACTGTTTTTT.

The V call is TRBV2, the J call TRBJ2-7; weak D call: TRBD1 (6 bases). From germline, CDR1 is SNHLY and CDR2 FYNNEI. Trimming took off 4 bases at V and 5 bases at J, with 12 bases between the two ends. The CDR3 consists of 13 residues. The CDR3 region has the DNA TGTGCCAGCAGTGGCAGGGGTATCAACGAGCAGTACTTC. It is translated as CASSGRGINEQYF.

The chain uses TRBV14 and TRBJ2-5; D gene ambiguous. V dropped 5 bases and J dropped 7 bases, with 14 bases sitting between them. Germline values: CDR1 SGHDN, CDR2 FVKESK. The CDR3 is 13 residues long. The DNA for the CDR3 is TGTGCCAGCAGCGTTGCGACTCTATTGACCCAGTACTTC. Its translation is CASSVATLLTQYF.

This sequence joins TRBV19 and TRBJ1-1; tentatively, D is TRBD1 (5 bases). V lost 1 base to trimming and J lost 8 bases, with 26 bases between them. Looked up from germline, CDR1 is LNHDA and CDR2 is SQIVND (reference sequence). This CDR3 has 18 residues. CDR3 bases: TGTGCCAGTAGTATAGCGATTTGGGACGGAAACAGTGGGGCCGAAGCTTTCTTT. Protein: CASSIAIWDGNSGAEAFF.